Following are 20 T cell receptor beta chains from one sample sequenced in a study of blood T cell repertoires in COVID-19. The protocol was immunoSEQ multiplex PCR, while the TCRdb copy is restricted to in-frame clones and leaves out a portion. The sample shows more than 200,000 clones, roughly 85% of them seen only once. The sequencing sample was made of peripheral blood. These receptors were collected from a woman between 65 and 79 years old with active or convalescent COVID-19.

The chain couples TRBV28 to TRBJ2-5, with TRBD2 matching 13 bases. With V trimmed by 5 bases and J by 5 bases, 5 bases remained unmatched. The CDR3 runs to 15 residues. CDR1 and CDR2 (germline): MDHEN, SYDVKM. The DNA of the CDR3 is TGTGCCAGCAGTCCCGGACTAGCGGGAGTTGAGACCCAGTACTTC. Amino acid sequence: CASSPGLAGVETQYF.

The genes are TRBV5-4 and TRBJ1-3, with unresolved D. The CDR3 runs 13 residues. Trimming took 0 bases from V and 4 from J, leaving 5 bases between them. From germline, CDR1 is SGHNT and CDR2 YYREEE (reference sequence). The CDR3: CASSLDLGNTIYF. The CDR3 coding sequence is TGTGCCAGCAGCTTGGATCTCGGAAACACCATATATTTT. The full variable domain, rest sourced from reference TRBV5-4 and TRBJ1-3, is ETGVTQSPTHLIKTRGQQVTLRCSSQSGHNTVSWYQQALGQGPQFIFQYYREEENGRGNFPPRFSGLQFPNYSSELNVNALELDDSALYLCASSLDLGNTIYFGEGSWLTVV.

This chain connects TRBV3-1 (or the pseudogene TRBV3-2) to TRBJ1-2; 8 bases line up with TRBD1. Germline-derived CDR1 and CDR2 are LGHDT and YNNKEL (reference sequence). The V and J ends lost 6 bases and 6 bases, in that order; junction bases with no gene match: 9. The CDR3 contains 14 residues. The CDR3 DNA is TGTGCCAGCAGTCGTTACCAGGGGGCGGATGGCTACACCTTC. This sequence encodes CASSRYQGADGYTF.

The genes are TRBV18 and TRBJ1-2; 7 positions agree with TRBD1. The CDR3 spans 15 residues. With V trimmed by 3 bases and J by 4 bases, 8 bases remained unmatched. CDR1 and CDR2 (germline): KGHSH, LQKENI. CDR3 coding DNA: TGTGCCAGCTCACCCGGACAGGCGGGAAGCTATGGCTACACCTTC. Translated: CASSPGQAGSYGYTF.

This sequence joins TRBV11-2 and TRBJ2-1; D unresolved. Between the trimmed V and J ends, which lost 2 bases and 6 bases, there was a span of 11 bases. Germline V lookup: CDR1 SGHAT, CDR2 FQNNGV. This CDR3 spans 14 amino acids. CDR3 protein: CASSLSPGRNEQFF. CDR3 sequence (DNA): TGTGCCAGCAGCTTATCTCCGGGTCGCAATGAGCAGTTCTTC.

V is TRBV7-2 and J is TRBJ2-5, with D possibly being TRBD2 (5 bases). CDR1 is SGHTA and CDR2 is FQGNSA in the germline V gene. CDR3 length equals 14 residues. V lost 5 bases and J 3 bases, leaving 13 bases between the germline ends. CDR3 DNA sequence: TGTGCCAGCAGCGCTAACCGGGGAAAAGAGACCCAGTACTTC. This sequence encodes CASSANRGKETQYF.

This clone was observed once. This chain connects TRBV2 to TRBJ2-1; the match to TRBD1 covers 8 bases. V lost 7 bases to trimming and J lost 4 bases; unmatched junction nucleotides: 3. The CDR3 totals 13 residues. Germline V gene data show CDR1 as SNHLY and CDR2 as FYNNEI. The CDR3 coding sequence is TGTGCCAGCAAGGGGACAGGTTACAATGAGCAGTTCTTC. It codes for CASKGTGYNEQFF.

This clone was detected a few times. The genes are TRBV12-5 and TRBJ2-7; 10 bases map to TRBD2. Germline V gives CDR1 LGHNT, CDR2 FRNRAP. This CDR3 has 13 amino acids. Unmatched junction bases numbered 10, after V lost 10 bases and J lost 7 bases. The CDR3 bases are TGTGCTATCCTCAGCGGGAGGGCCCGGGAGCAGTACTTC. It specifies CAILSGRAREQYF.

The genes are TRBV29-1 and TRBJ2-7, with 8 bases matching TRBD2. This CDR3 is built from 14 residues. From germline, CDR1 is SQVTM and CDR2 ANQGSEA. After removal of 6 bases from V and 0 bases from J, the junction contained 7 bases not matched to a gene. The DNA of the CDR3 is TGCAGCGTGCTACGGGGGGGCTCCTCCTACGAGCAGTACTTC. This sequence encodes CSVLRGGSSYEQYF.

The CDR3 nucleotides are TGTGCCAGCAGCGCTCTCCAGGGTCAGCTTGAAGCTTTCTTT. Encoded protein: CASSALQGQLEAFF. The gene calls are TRBV9 and TRBJ1-1; TRBD1 might be the D (5 bases). In germline, CDR1 is SGDLS, CDR2 YYNGEE. The CDR3 runs to 14 residues. Trimming stripped 3 bases from V and 7 bases from J, with 16 bases between.

This sequence joins TRBV25-1 and TRBJ1-3; D is possibly TRBD1 (5 bases). Germline assignment: CDR1 MGHDK and CDR2 SYGVNS. The V gene lost 2 bases and the J gene lost 0 bases, with 14 bases spanning the gap. The CDR3 spans 17 residues. The CDR3 DNA reads TGTGCCAGCAGTGAAAGGAGCAGGGTTATCTCTGGAAACACCATATATTTT. Amino acids: CASSERSRVISGNTIYF.

The J gene is TRBJ1-4, the V gene TRBV19, with D uncertain. There are 13 residues in the CDR3. V lost 4 bases to trimming and J lost 4 bases, with 7 bases between them. CDR1 and CDR2 from the germline V gene are LNHDA and SQIVND (reference sequence). The CDR3 loop is CASSRYSNEKLFF. As DNA, the CDR3 is TGTGCCAGTAGTAGATACAGTAATGAAAAACTGTTTTTT. The variable domain in full, with the rest retrieved from reference TRBV19 and TRBJ1-4, is DGGITQSPKYLFRKEGQNVTLSCEQNLNHDAMYWYRQDPGQGLRLIYYSQIVNDFQKGDIAEGYSVSREKKESFPLTVTSAQKNPTAFYLCASSRYSNEKLFFGSGTQLSVL.

This rearrangement joins TRBV6-1 to TRBJ1-3; perhaps TRBD1 as D (5 bases). Germline-derived CDR1 and CDR2 are MNHNS and SASEGT. V shed 1 base and J shed 3 bases, with 7 bases lying between them. The CDR3 contains 14 residues. CDR3 sequence: CASSEGRGGNTIYF. CDR3 DNA: TGTGCCAGCAGTGAAGGAAGGGGTGGAAACACCATATATTTT.

The chain recombines TRBV7-2 with TRBJ2-7, with TRBD2 as a possible D gene (6 bases). The CDR3 totals 12 residues. Trimming removed 5 bases at V and 11 bases at J, with 16 bases between. The germline V gene has CDR1 SGHTA and CDR2 FQGNSA. The CDR3 sequence is CASSPSLGEEYF. CDR3 nucleotides: TGTGCCAGCAGCCCGAGCTTGGGGGAGGAGTACTTC. The whole variable domain, remainder taken from reference TRBV7-2 and TRBJ2-7, is GAGVSQSPSNKVTEKGKDVELRCDPISGHTALYWYRQSLGQGLEFLIYFQGNSAPDKSGLPSDRFSAERTGGSVSTLTIQRTQQEDSAVYLCASSPSLGEEYFGPGTRLTVT.

This clone was observed a handful of times. The V gene is TRBV19, the J gene TRBJ1-1; 7 positions match TRBD1. Germline CDR1 reads LNHDA; CDR2 reads SQIVND (reference sequence). The CDR3 runs to 14 residues. The trim removed 7 bases at V and 2 bases at J, leaving 7 bases unmatched. As DNA, the CDR3 is TGTGCCAGTATCCCGGGACAGATTAACACTGAAGCTTTCTTT. Its protein product is CASIPGQINTEAFF.

V usage is TRBV11-2 and J usage is TRBJ1-3; D is undetermined. V lost 5 bases and J 0 bases, leaving 14 bases between the germline ends. This CDR3 spans 16 amino acids. The germline V gene encodes CDR1 SGHAT and CDR2 FQNNGV. CDR3 residues: CASSTVRGSSGNTIYF. In nucleotides, the CDR3 is TGTGCCAGCAGCACCGTTCGGGGAAGCTCTGGAAACACCATATATTTT.

The chain carries TRBV5-1 and TRBJ1-4; D uncertain. The CDR3 extends over 15 amino acids. The ends were cut back, 0 bases at V and 0 bases at J, with 6 bases in the middle. The germline gives CDR1 SGHRS, CDR2 YFSETQ. CDR3 in DNA: TGCGCCAGCAGCTTGGCCTTAGCAACTAATGAAAAACTGTTTTTT. Translated: CASSLALATNEKLFF.

The chain employs TRBV20-1 and TRBJ1-3; D is unresolved. CDR1 DFQATT and CDR2 SNEGSKA come from the germline V gene (reference sequence). Trimming pared 3 bases from V and 0 bases from J, leaving 12 bases between. The CDR3 runs 15 residues. The DNA for the CDR3 is TGCAGTGCTAGTGCGGGGTCGGGCTCTGGAAACACCATATATTTT. This encodes CSASAGSGSGNTIYF.

Worth noting for this clone: The same CDR3 arises from other DNA sequences in this sample as well. The chain uses TRBV5-1 and TRBJ1-1, with a weak D call TRBD1 (5 bases). Trimming removed 5 bases at V and 1 base at J, with 12 bases between. Germline CDR1 SGHRS, CDR2 YFSETQ. This CDR3 has 14 residues. The CDR3 is CASSWGGQNTEAFF. For the CDR3, the DNA is TGCGCCAGCAGTTGGGGCGGACAGAACACTGAAGCTTTCTTT.

The chain links TRBV5-1 to TRBJ1-2; 8 bases map to TRBD1. Germline CDR1 is SGHRS and CDR2 is YFSETQ. This CDR3 spans 17 amino acids. The J segment lost 7 bases and the V segment lost 5 bases, leaving 19 bases of the junction unmatched. The CDR3 region has the DNA TGCGCCAGCAGTCCGGGCGCAGGGGGCGCCAGGGCTGGTGGCTACACCTTC. This translates into CASSPGAGGARAGGYTF.